The clone carrying this T cell receptor beta chain was seen more than once but under ten times. These data are taken from a study of blood T cell repertoires in COVID-19. Study in general: COVID-19 samples collected from the United States, Italy and Spain covered acute and convalescent phases.

The table came from immunoSEQ multiplex PCR; TCRdb's copy has only in-frame clones and leaves some out. The data show a few hundred thousand clones, with about nine tenths seen just once and approximately 1.7% held by the top ten. Donors of Cohort 3 who recovered were those that had two negative PCRs, clearance, or symptom resolution. Sequenced sample: PBMCs or T cells enriched from blood (not recorded which). This TCR came from a man in his forties who had recovered from COVID-19.

In DNA, the CDR3 is TGTGCCAGCAGTTCAGACAGGGTGGGCGAGCAGTACTTC. It translates to CASSSDRVGEQYF. The chain links TRBV6-2 or TRBV6-3 to TRBJ2-7; the match to TRBD1 covers 7 bases. The germline CDR1 and CDR2 sequences are MNHEY and SVGEGT. The V segment lost 4 bases and the J segment 6 bases; nucleotides outside the gene matches: 6. The CDR3 sequence is 13 residues long.